This paragraph covers one T cell receptor (beta chain) sequence. Its matching antigen is unknown. The source of the sample is a study of cytomegalovirus exposure and HLA in healthy donors. Findings of the study overall: In a later analysis, the majority of CMV-associated beta chains seemingly showed HLA restriction. Association with HLA alleles at 0.05 false discovery rate was found for approximately 18,000 TCR beta sequences in a later analysis. In the analysis, some V segments, TRBV6-2 and TRBV6-3 included, were excluded as indistinguishable.

This CDR3 spans 13 amino acids. Germline assignment: CDR1 MNHEY and CDR2 SMNVEV (reference sequence). Primers: 60 Vbeta forward and 13 Jbeta reverse. The table came from immunoSEQ multiplex PCR; TCRdb's copy has only in-frame clones and leaves some out. The data hold 150,000 to 200,000 clones, with roughly 80% observed a single time. The specimen sequenced was PBMCs. The TCR was taken from a human donor in good health. V usage is TRBV27 and J usage is TRBJ2-5; D perhaps matches TRBD1 (6 bases). The J call may not be correct, given that the DNA end is closer to TRBJ2-7. The CDR3 spells CASRPDSTYEQYF. CDR3 in DNA: TGTGCCAGCAGGCCGGACAGCACCTACGAGCAGTACTTC.